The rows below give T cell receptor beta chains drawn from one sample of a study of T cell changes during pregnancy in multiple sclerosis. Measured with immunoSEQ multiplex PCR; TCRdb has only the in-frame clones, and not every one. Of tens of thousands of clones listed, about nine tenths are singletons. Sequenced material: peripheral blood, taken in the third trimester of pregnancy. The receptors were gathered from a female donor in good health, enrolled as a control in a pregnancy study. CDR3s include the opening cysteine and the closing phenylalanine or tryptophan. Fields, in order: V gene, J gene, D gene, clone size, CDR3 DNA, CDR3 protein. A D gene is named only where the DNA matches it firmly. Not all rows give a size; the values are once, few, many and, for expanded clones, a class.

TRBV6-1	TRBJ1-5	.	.	TGTGCCAGCTTCAACAGGGACGGCAATCAGCCCCAGCATTTT	CASFNRDGNQPQHF
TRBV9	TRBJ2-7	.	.	TGTGCCAGCAGCGTAGTGCCTAGCTACGAGCAGTACTTC	CASSVVPSYEQYF
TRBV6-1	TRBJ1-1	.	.	TGTGCCAGCAGGGAGAAGAAAGGGAGGGGCACTGAAGCTTTCTTT	CASREKKGRGTEAFF
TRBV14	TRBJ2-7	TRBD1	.	TGTGCCAGCAGCCAAGACTCCCTCTCGAGGACAGGAAAGTCAAACGAGCAGTACTTC	CASSQDSLSRTGKSNEQYF
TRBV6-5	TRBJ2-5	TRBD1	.	TGTGCCAGCAGTTACTCGGGACAGGGTCGGGAGACCCAGTACTTC	CASSYSGQGRETQYF
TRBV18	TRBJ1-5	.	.	TGTGCCAGCTCTGCAGGTAACAATCAGCCCCAGCATTTT	CASSAGNNQPQHF
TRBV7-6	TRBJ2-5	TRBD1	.	TGTGCCAGCAGCCTCGGACAGGAAGAGACCCAGTACTTC	CASSLGQEETQYF
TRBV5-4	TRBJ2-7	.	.	TGTGCCAGCAGCTTGATCCAGCGGGTCGCCTACGAGCAGTACTTC	CASSLIQRVAYEQYF
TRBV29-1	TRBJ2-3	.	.	TGCAGCGTTGTAAGGTGGGAGACCACCACAGATACGCAGTATTTT	CSVVRWETTTDTQYF
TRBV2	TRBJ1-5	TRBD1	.	TGTGCCAGCGGTGGGACAGATAGCAATCAGCCCCAGCATTTT	CASGGTDSNQPQHF
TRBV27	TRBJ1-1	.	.	TGTGCCAGCAGTTCCTTCTTCGGGGAGAACACTGAAGCTTTCTTT	CASSSFFGENTEAFF
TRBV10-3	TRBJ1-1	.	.	TGTGCCGTCGAAGGAGTCCTGAACACTGAAGCTTTCTTT	CAVEGVLNTEAFF
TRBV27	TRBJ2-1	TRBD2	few	TGTGCCAGCCATCCACCGGGACTAGCGGGAGGGTTTAAGAATGAGCAGTTCTTC	CASHPPGLAGGFKNEQFF
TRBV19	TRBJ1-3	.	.	TGTGCCAGTAGTTTCAGTGGAAACACCATATATTTT	CASSFSGNTIYF
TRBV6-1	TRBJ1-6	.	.	TGTGCCAGCAAGGGGCGGGACGGAAGAAATTCACCCCTCCACTTT	CASKGRDGRNSPLHF
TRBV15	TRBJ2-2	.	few	TGTGCCACCAGCAGAGAGCGGGAGAACACCGGGGAGCTGTTTTTT	CATSRERENTGELFF
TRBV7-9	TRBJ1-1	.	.	TGTGCCAGCAGCTTCGTCACTGAAGCTTTCTTT	CASSFVTEAFF
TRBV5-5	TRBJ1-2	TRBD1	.	TGTGCCAGCAGCTTGGGCGACAGGGGGCGTTGGGGTGGCTACACCTTC	CASSLGDRGRWGGYTF
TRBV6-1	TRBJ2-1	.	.	TGTGCCAGCTCGGCGGGGCGGGAATACCCGAATGAGCAGTTCTTC	CASSAGREYPNEQFF
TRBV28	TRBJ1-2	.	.	TGTGCCAGCAGTATCTCGGGTCTACGGGGCTACACCTTC	CASSISGLRGYTF
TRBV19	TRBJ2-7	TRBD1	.	TGTGCCAGTAGTATGGGACAGGGGAGTGAGCAGTACTTC	CASSMGQGSEQYF
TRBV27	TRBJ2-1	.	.	TGTGCCAGCAGTTTAGCGGCAGTTGACAATGAGCAGTTCTTC	CASSLAAVDNEQFF
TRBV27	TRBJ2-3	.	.	TGTGCCAGCAGTAACCTAGCGAGGGGAGATACGCAGTATTTT	CASSNLARGDTQYF
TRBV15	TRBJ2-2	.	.	TGTGCCACCAGCAGAGATAAGCCTCAGAACACCGGGGAGCTGTTTTTT	CATSRDKPQNTGELFF
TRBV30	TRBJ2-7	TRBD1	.	TGTGCCTGGTTCCGGGACAGGGGAGCCGAGCAGTACTTC	CAWFRDRGAEQYF
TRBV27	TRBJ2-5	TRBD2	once	TGTGCCAGCGGACTAGCGGGGAGTGAGGAGACCCAGTACTTC	CASGLAGSEETQYF